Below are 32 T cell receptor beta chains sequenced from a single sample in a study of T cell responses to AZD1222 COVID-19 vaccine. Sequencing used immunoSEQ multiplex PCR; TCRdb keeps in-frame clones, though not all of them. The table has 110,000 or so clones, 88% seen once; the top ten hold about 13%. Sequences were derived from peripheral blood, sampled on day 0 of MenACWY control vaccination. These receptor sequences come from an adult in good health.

The CDR3 here is CASSSQGSNQPQHF. Written as DNA, the CDR3 is TGTGCCAGCAGCTCACAGGGGAGCAATCAGCCCCAGCATTTT. The rearrangement joins TRBV7-2 to TRBJ1-5; TRBD1 agrees at 7 bases. Germline V gene sequence: CDR1 SGHTA, CDR2 FQGNSA. The trim removed 4 bases at V and 1 base at J, leaving 1 base unmatched. This CDR3 is 14 amino acids long.

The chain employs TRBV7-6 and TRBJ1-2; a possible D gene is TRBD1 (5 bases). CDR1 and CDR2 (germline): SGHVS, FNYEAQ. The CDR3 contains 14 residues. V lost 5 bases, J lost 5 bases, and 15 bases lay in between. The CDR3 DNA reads TGTGCCAGCAGCCTTGGCAGGGAAGGGTATGGCTACACCTTC. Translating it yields CASSLGREGYGYTF.

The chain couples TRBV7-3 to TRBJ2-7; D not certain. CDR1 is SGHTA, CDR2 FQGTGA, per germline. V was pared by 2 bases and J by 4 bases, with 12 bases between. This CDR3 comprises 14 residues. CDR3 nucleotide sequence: TGTGCCAGCAGCTTATCCCCTGGCGATTACGAGCAGTACTTC. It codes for CASSLSPGDYEQYF.

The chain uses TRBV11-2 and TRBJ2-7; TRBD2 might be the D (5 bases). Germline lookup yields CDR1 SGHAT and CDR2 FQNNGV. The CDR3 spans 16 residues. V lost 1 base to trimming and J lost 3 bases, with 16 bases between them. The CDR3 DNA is TGTGCCAGCAGCTTAGTGAAGTCGGGCGGGTACTACGAGCAGTACTTC. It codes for CASSLVKSGGYYEQYF.

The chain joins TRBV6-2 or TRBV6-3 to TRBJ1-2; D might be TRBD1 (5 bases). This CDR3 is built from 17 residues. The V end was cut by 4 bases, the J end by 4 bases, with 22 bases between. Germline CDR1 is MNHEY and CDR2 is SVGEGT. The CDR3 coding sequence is TGTGCCAGCAGTTCCGGGGCCGGGCAGGGTGTGGCCTATGGCTACACCTTC. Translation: CASSSGAGQGVAYGYTF.

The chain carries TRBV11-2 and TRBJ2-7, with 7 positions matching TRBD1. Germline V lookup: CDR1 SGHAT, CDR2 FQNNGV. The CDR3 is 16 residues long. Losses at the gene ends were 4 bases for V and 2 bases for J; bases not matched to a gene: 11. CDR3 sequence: CASSSIRGQRAYEQYF. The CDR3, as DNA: TGTGCCAGCAGCTCCATTAGGGGACAGAGAGCCTACGAGCAGTACTTC.

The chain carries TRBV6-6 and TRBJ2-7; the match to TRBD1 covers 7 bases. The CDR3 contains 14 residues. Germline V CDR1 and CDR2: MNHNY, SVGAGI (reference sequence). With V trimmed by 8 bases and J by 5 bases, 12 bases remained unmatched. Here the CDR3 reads CASRLTGMVDEQYF. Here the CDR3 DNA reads TGTGCCAGCCGACTGACAGGGATGGTGGACGAGCAGTACTTC.

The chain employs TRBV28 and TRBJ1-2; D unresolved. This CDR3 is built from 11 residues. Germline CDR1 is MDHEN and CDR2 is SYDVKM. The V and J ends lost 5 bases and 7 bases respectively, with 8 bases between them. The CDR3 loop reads CASSQDFGYTF. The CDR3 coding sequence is TGTGCCAGCAGTCAAGACTTTGGCTACACCTTC.

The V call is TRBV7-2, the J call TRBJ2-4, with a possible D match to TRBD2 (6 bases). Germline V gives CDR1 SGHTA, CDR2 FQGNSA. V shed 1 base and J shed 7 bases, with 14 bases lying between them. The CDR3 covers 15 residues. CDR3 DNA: TGTGCCAGCAGCTTAGGGACTAATGTGGGGAACATTCAGTACTTC. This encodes CASSLGTNVGNIQYF.

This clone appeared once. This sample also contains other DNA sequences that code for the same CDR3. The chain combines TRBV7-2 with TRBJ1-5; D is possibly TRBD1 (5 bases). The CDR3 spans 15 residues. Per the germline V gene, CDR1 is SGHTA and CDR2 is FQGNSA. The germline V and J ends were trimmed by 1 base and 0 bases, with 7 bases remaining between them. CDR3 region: CASSLERGSNQPQHF. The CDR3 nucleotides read TGTGCCAGCAGCTTAGAGAGGGGTAGCAATCAGCCCCAGCATTTT.

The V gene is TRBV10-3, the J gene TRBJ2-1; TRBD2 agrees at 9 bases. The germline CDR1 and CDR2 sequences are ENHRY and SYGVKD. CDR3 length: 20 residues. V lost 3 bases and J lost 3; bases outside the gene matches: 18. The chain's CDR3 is CAISDPGQGKQRGDYNEQFF. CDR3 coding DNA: TGTGCCATCAGTGATCCGGGACAAGGGAAACAGCGGGGGGACTACAATGAGCAGTTCTTC.

CDR3 amino acids: CASSRDLYEQYF. CDR3 bases: TGTGCCAGCAGCAGGGACCTCTACGAGCAGTACTTC. The gene calls are TRBV5-4 and TRBJ2-7; D tentatively reads TRBD1 or TRBD2 (5 bases each). Germline V lookup: CDR1 SGHNT, CDR2 YYREEE (reference sequence). The CDR3 runs to 12 residues. Trimming removed 4 bases at V and 3 bases at J, with 8 bases between.

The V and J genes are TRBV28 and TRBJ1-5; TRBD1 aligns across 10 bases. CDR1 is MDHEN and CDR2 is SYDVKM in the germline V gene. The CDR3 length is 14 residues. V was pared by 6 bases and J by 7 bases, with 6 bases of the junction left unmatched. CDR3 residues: CASRAGTGEQPQHF. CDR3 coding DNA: TGTGCCAGCAGGGCCGGGACAGGGGAACAGCCCCAGCATTTT.

Here the CDR3 DNA reads TGCGCCAGCAGCCCCGGACACAATCAGCCCCAGCATTTT. Encoded protein: CASSPGHNQPQHF. The chain combines TRBV4-1 with TRBJ1-5, with D possibly TRBD1 on 5 matching bases. The germline CDR1 and CDR2 sequences are MGHRA and YSYEKL. V lost 4 bases, J lost 3 bases, and 7 bases lay in between. This CDR3 contains 13 residues.

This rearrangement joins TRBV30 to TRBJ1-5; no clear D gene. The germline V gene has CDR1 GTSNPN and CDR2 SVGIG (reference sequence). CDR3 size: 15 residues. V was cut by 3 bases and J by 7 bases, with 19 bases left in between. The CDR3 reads CAWSLVDGLGQPQHF. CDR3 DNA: TGTGCCTGGAGCCTAGTGGATGGCCTCGGGCAGCCCCAGCATTTT.

CDR3 in amino acids: CASSLETGANEKLFF. CDR3 nucleotide sequence: TGCGCCAGCAGCTTGGAGACAGGGGCTAATGAAAAACTGTTTTTT. This chain joins TRBV5-1 and TRBJ1-4; the match to TRBD1 covers 8 bases. The CDR3 spans 15 residues. The V and J ends lost 0 bases and 3 bases, in that order; junction bases with no gene match: 1. Germline V lookup: CDR1 SGHRS, CDR2 YFSETQ.

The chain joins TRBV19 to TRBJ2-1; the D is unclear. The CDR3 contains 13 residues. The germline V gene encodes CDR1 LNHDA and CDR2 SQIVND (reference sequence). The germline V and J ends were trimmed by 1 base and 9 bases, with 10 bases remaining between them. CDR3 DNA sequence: TGTGCCAGTAGTATAGTAGGGTTTAGTGAGCAGTTCTTC. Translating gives CASSIVGFSEQFF.

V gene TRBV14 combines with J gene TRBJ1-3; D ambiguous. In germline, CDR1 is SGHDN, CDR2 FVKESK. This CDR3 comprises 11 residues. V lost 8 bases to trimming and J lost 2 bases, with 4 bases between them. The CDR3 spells CASGPGNTIYF. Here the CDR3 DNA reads TGTGCCAGCGGACCTGGAAACACCATATATTTT.

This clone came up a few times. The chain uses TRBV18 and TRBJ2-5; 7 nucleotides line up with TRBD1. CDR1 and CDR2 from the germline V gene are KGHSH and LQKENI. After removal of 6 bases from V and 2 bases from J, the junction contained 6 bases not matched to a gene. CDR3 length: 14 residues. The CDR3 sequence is CASSLDRIQETQYF. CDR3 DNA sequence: TGTGCCAGCTCCCTGGACAGGATTCAAGAGACCCAGTACTTC.

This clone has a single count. CDR3 DNA sequence: TGTGCCACCAGTGATTTGTACAGCCAACCCTCGAACACCGGGGAGCTGTTTTTT. It translates to CATSDLYSQPSNTGELFF. V is TRBV24-1 and J is TRBJ2-2, with unresolved D. This CDR3 region has 18 residues. Looked up from germline, CDR1 is KGHDR and CDR2 is SFDVKD. The V end was cut by 0 bases, the J end by 0 bases, with 13 bases between.

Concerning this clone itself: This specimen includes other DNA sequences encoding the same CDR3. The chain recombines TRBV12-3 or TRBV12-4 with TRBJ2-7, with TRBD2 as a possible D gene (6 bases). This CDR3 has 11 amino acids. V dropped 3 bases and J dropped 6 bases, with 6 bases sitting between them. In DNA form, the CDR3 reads TGTGCCAGCAGTTTCGGGGGCGAGCAGTACTTC. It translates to CASSFGGEQYF.

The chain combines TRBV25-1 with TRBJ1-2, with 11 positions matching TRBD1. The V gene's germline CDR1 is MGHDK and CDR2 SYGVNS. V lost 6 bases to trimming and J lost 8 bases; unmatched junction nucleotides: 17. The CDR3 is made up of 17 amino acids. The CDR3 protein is CASSPRWGQGGDKGYTF. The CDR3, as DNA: TGTGCCAGCAGCCCTAGGTGGGGACAGGGGGGCGACAAGGGCTACACCTTC.

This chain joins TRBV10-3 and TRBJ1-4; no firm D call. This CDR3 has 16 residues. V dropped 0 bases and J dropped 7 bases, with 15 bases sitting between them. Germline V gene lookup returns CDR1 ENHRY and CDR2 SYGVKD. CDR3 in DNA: TGTGCCATCAGTGAGTCGGAGCGAACCATGGGTGAAAAACTGTTTTTT. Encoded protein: CAISESERTMGEKLFF.

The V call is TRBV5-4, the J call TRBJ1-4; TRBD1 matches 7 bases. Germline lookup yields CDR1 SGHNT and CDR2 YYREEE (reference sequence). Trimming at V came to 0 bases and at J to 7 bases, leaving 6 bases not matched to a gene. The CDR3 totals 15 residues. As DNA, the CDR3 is TGTGCCAGCAGCTTGGCGGCGGCAGGGGGTGAAAAACTGTTTTTT. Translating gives CASSLAAAGGEKLFF.

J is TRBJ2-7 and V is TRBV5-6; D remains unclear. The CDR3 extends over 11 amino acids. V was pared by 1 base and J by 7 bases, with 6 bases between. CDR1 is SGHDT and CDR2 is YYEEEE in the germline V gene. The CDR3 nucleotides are TGTGCCAGCAGCTTGATGGGGGAGCAGTACTTC. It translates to CASSLMGEQYF.

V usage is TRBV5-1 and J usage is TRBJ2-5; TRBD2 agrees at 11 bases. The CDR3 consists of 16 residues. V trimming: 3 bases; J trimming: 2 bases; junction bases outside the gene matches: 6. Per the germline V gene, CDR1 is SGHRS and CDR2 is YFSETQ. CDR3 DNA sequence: TGCGCCAGCAGCTGGGGACTAGCGGACCTGCAAGAGACCCAGTACTTC. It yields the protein CASSWGLADLQETQYF.

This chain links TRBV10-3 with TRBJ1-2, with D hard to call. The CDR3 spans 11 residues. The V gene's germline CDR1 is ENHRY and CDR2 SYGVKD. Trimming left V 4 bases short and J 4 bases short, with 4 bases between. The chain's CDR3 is CAISGSYGYTF. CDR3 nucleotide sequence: TGTGCCATCAGTGGGAGCTATGGCTACACCTTC.

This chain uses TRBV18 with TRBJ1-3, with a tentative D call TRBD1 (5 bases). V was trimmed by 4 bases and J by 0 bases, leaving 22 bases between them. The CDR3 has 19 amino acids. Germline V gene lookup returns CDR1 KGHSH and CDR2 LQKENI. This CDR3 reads CASSLAGLTTPRSGNTIYF. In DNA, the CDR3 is TGTGCCAGCTCACTCGCGGGACTCACGACCCCCCGCTCTGGAAACACCATATATTTT.

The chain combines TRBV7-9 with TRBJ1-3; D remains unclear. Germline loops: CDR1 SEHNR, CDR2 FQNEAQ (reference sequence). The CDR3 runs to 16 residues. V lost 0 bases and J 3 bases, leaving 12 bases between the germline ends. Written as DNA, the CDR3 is TGTGCCAGCAGCTTAGCGGAGGGCCGATATGGAAACACCATATATTTT. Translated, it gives CASSLAEGRYGNTIYF.

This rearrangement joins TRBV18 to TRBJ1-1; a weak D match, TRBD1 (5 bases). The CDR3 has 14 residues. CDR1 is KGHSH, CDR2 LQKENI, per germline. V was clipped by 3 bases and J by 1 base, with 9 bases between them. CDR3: CASSPGRRNTEAFF. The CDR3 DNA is TGTGCCAGCTCACCGGGACGGCGGAACACTGAAGCTTTCTTT.

CDR3 coding DNA: TGTGCCAGCAGTGACAGGGCGGGCCAGCCCCAGCATTTT. Translation: CASSDRAGQPQHF. This rearrangement joins TRBV12-3 or TRBV12-4 to TRBJ1-5; 7 bases line up with TRBD1. This CDR3 spans 13 amino acids. V shed 5 bases and J 7 bases; nucleotides not matched to a gene: 5.

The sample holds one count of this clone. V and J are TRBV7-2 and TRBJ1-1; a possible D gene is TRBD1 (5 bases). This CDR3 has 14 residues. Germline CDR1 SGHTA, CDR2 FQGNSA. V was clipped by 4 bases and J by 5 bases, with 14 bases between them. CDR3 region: CASSWDLGGTEAFF. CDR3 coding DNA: TGTGCCAGCAGCTGGGACCTAGGTGGAACTGAAGCTTTCTTT.